The clone carrying this TCR beta chain was observed a handful of times. Its antigen remains unidentified. Via MiXCR, TCRdb re-called the reads, giving one row per CDR3 protein. The repertoire includes roughly 990,000 distinct CDR3 sequences, approximately 31% of them detected once, and 11% to 15% sits in the top ten. These data belong to a study of T cell repertoires in cytomegalovirus infection. Whole-study context: Matching HLA type, along with CMV infection, was indicated by public TCR beta signatures. Study-wide findings and caveats: CMV-specific HLA-C-restricted TCR beta clonotypes dominated the ex vivo response.

CDR1 and CDR2 (germline): SEHNR, FQNEAQ (reference sequence). The length of the CDR3 is 13 residues. V lost 0 bases and J 9 bases, leaving 11 bases between the germline ends. The specimen was cultured CD8+ T cells from PBMCs, collected from culture after CMV antigen stimulation. V usage is TRBV7-9 and J usage is TRBJ1-2, with no clear D. The receptor was isolated from a human donor in good health (CMV status not recorded). Some clones in this sample may be carry-over from other donors' samples. The CDR3 reads CASSLAPDQSYTF. DNA of the CDR3: TGTGCCAGCAGCTTAGCGCCCGATCAGAGCTACACCTTC.